This T cell receptor beta chain was sequenced during a study of tumor-infiltrating lymphocytes in primary liver carcinoma. In the case of this clonotype: What it recognizes is unknown. Being one base from a much bigger clone, this may be a read error.

Total RNA (approximately 450 ng) served as template for TCR beta cDNA synthesis primed by a constant-region primer. A slightly modified ARM-PCR protocol with three nested multiplex PCR rounds produced these TCR beta libraries. Both of the initial two PCR rounds ran for approximately 11 cycles and employed TRBV1-TRBV30 forward primers alongside a C-beta reverse primer. Via MiXCR, TCRdb re-called the multiplex PCR reads, giving one row per CDR3 protein. The sample has around 81,000 distinct CDR3 sequences, about 70% seen once; the top ten hold roughly an eighth. Co-extracted RNA and DNA came from around 18-30 mg of unsorted bulk tissue. Five distinct regions per tumor were sampled. Notes on the study in general: Blood trailed tumors significantly in top-250-clone fraction (p = 0.039). Presence in all five tumor regions was observed for only about 7-25% of top clones.

Germline CDR1 MDHEN, CDR2 SYDVKM. V was clipped by 6 bases and J by 8 bases, with 22 bases between them. There are 15 residues in the CDR3. The sequenced sample consisted of liver tumor tissue from sampling region 4. The subset was: tumor region T4, right-lateral pole. The rearrangement uses TRBV28 and TRBJ1-2; D not certain. This receptor was obtained from a woman aged 60-70 years with primary liver carcinoma and hepatitis B virus infection. CDR3 coding DNA: TGTGCCAGCAGCGACTTCCCCTCTTTGGGTAGCGGCTACACCTTC. This sequence encodes CASSDFPSLGSGYTF.